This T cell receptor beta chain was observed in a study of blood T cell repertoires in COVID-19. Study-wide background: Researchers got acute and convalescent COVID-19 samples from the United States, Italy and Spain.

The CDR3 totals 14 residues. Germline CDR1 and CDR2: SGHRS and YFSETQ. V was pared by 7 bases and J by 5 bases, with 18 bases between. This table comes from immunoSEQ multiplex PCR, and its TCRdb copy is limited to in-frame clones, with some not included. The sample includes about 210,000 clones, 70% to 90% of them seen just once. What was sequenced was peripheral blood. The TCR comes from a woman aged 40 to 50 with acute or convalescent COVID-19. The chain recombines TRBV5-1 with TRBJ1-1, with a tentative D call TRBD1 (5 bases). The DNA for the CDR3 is TGCGCCAGCCACATGGGGGGAGAGTGGACTGAAGCTTTCTTT. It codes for CASHMGGEWTEAFF.